Shown below are 2 T cell receptor beta chains from a single sample sequenced in a study of shared T cell receptors in the human thymus. Here immunoSEQ multiplex PCR was the method, and the copy in TCRdb shows in-frame clones only, minus some. There are over 650,000 clones in the sample; about 90% occur only once, and over 0.008% lies in the top ten. These data are also associated with another study on human thymus T cells.

The material sequenced was thymocytes. Receptors were obtained from a boy in the first two years of life with a congenital heart defect.

This chain links TRBV15 with TRBJ2-1, with TRBD2 as a possible D gene (5 bases). The CDR3 contains 13 residues. Trimming stripped 0 bases from V and 6 bases from J, with 6 bases between. From germline, CDR1 is LNHNV and CDR2 YYDKDF (reference sequence). The CDR3 reads CATSRDSANEQFF. The CDR3 nucleotides are TGTGCCACCAGCAGAGATAGCGCCAATGAGCAGTTCTTC.

This clone showed up just a few times. This CDR3 fails to terminate in the conserved phenylalanine or tryptophan, so it likely reflects a read error. No DNA is shown, since the ends of the CDR3 on it are uncertain; the CDR3 is the one TCRdb lists. The rearrangement uses TRBV21-1 and TRBJ1-3. TRBV21-1 is marked as a pseudogene. 10 amino acids form the CDR3, both terminal residues included. The CDR3 reads CASSQATGGI.